This T cell receptor beta chain was sequenced in a study of identical twins. Overall study results and limits: Twins shared out-of-frame alpha sequences with excess low generation probability.

In this sample, this clonotype turned up a few times. The antigen is not known. The J segment lost 6 bases and the V segment lost 6 bases, leaving 7 bases of the junction unmatched. CDR3 size: 13 residues. A universal primer site came from template switching; cDNA carried unique molecular identifiers. MiXCR was run by TCRdb on the 5' RACE reads, yielding one entry per CDR3 protein. The table records 450,000 to 650,000 distinct CDR3 sequences, about 16% of them present only once. The same sample was also used in a study of yellow fever vaccine responses in identical twins.

Sequencing used CD4+ T cells sorted from blood. The clonotype comes from a woman under 30 in good health. The rearrangement links TRBV12-3 or TRBV12-4 to TRBJ2-7; 8 bases are a match to TRBD1. The CDR3 sequence: CASSTRGRGEQYF. The CDR3 nucleotides read TGTGCCAGCAGCACCAGGGGGCGCGGCGAGCAGTACTTC.